A selection of T cell receptor beta chains follows, all from one sample in a study of T cell responses to AZD1222 COVID-19 vaccine. Libraries were prepared by immunoSEQ multiplex PCR; TCRdb keeps only in-frame clonotypes and omits some of them. The table has 55,000 to 75,000 clones, around 90% seen once. The source was peripheral blood, collected on day 0 of AZD1222 vaccination. These receptors all stem from an adult in good health. Both conserved end residues are trimmed from each CDR3. The order of the fields is J gene, V gene, CDR3 protein.

>TRBJ1-2|TRBV19
ASSIHRDNGYT
>TRBJ2-7|TRBV6-2/TRBV6-3
ASSYRTSGGYEQY
>TRBJ2-4|TRBV11-2
ASSVKDRRLAKNIQY
>TRBJ2-2|TRBV6-1
ASSDSWGANTGELF
>TRBJ2-5|TRBV10-2
ASSESLLTAQY
>TRBJ1-2|TRBV5-5
ASSLQRLTNYGYT
>TRBJ2-3|TRBV6-6
ASSPRVPADTQY
>TRBJ2-1|TRBV5-1
ASSLEASGGAHEQF
>TRBJ1-1|TRBV5-1
ASISGAGRDTEAF
>TRBJ2-6|TRBV5-1
ASTESLSGANVLT
>TRBJ2-5|TRBV4-1
ASSLSPFQETQY
>TRBJ2-1|TRBV30
AWSVLRASEQF
>TRBJ2-5|TRBV7-3
ASSFGPGRETQY
>TRBJ1-2|TRBV12-3/TRBV12-4
ASSYLYGYT
>TRBJ1-1|TRBV28
ASPPAGGENTEAF
>TRBJ2-3|TRBV18
ASSASGVGTDTQY
>TRBJ1-2|TRBV5-1
ASGLAVNYGYT
>TRBJ2-1|TRBV27
ASSSNPNYYNEQF
>TRBJ2-7|TRBV7-8
ASSPQGGNTYEQY
>TRBJ1-6|TRBV11-2
ASSPRTGFDNSPLH
>TRBJ1-4|TRBV5-1
ASSLVLSSEKLF
>TRBJ2-7|TRBV5-4
ASSYEGDRAYEQY
>TRBJ1-2|TRBV6-6
ASSPVLRYGYT
>TRBJ2-4|TRBV2
ASSEVDRVGNIQY
>TRBJ2-3|TRBV5-8
ASSHWSGQAITQY
>TRBJ2-2|TRBV3-1/TRBV3-2
ASSQDRATGELF
>TRBJ1-2|TRBV6-5
ASSYVGGTGYT
>TRBJ1-1|TRBV11-2
ASSSQGNTEAF
>TRBJ2-2|TRBV7-9
ASSLSRVGTGELF
>TRBJ2-6|TRBV5-1
ASSLGQVSGANVLT
>TRBJ1-2|TRBV5-1
ASSPRPGTSSGYT
>TRBJ1-5|TRBV3-1/TRBV3-2
ASSLGQWSNQPQH
>TRBJ2-3|TRBV10-3
AISTRTGSTDTQY
>TRBJ2-7|TRBV19
ASTPTGGIYEQY
>TRBJ2-1|TRBV7-7
ASSPGTSSGNEQF
>TRBJ2-1|TRBV5-1
ASSHGGPTEQF
>TRBJ1-1|TRBV12-5
ASGLVFGTANTEAF
>TRBJ1-6|TRBV19
ASGVSGPSPLH
>TRBJ2-7|TRBV21-1
ASKPGDYEQY
>TRBJ1-4|TRBV2
ASSENGRGNEKLF
>TRBJ1-3|TRBV9
ASSSFSGNTIY
>TRBJ2-2|TRBV9
ASSVSLNTGELF
>TRBJ1-6|TRBV19
ASRDRVNSPLH
>TRBJ2-1|TRBV3-1/TRBV3-2
ASSPIRDSSYNEQF
>TRBJ1-2|TRBV5-1
ASSSRDRGDGYT